This TCR beta chain was captured in a study of OX40 agonist ivuxolimab in advanced cancers. Across the whole study: Patients were treated with intravenous ivuxolimab, dosed at 0.01 to 10 mg/kg and infused every 2 weeks.

This clone was recorded a few times. Antigen unknown. Measured with immunoSEQ multiplex PCR; TCRdb has only the in-frame clones, and not every one. The repertoire holds 57,000 or so clones, with 70% to 90% as singletons. General observations from the study: Certain nonresponders likewise exhibited a low normalized T-cell clonal expansion.

Drawing of blood for sampling happened at baseline, at cycle 4 day 1, and at cycle 7 day 1. The source is an adult with an advanced solid tumor such as melanoma, head and neck, liver or kidney cancer. Source: CD4+ or CD8+ T cells sorted from blood, taken in a trial of the OX40 agonist ivuxolimab.

The CDR3 nucleotides read TGTGCCAGCAGTTACGCCGACAGGGGGCAAAACATTCAGTACTTC. This sequence encodes CASSYADRGQNIQYF. This chain links TRBV6-6 with TRBJ2-4; 10 nucleotides agree with TRBD1. The trim removed 2 bases at V and 5 bases at J, leaving 3 bases unmatched. This CDR3 has 15 residues. CDR1 and CDR2 from the germline V gene are MNHNY and SVGAGI (reference sequence).